This T cell receptor beta chain was sequenced during a study of T-cell memory formation after mild COVID-19 (dated by TCRdb to the early 2020s). Study-level background: TCR sequence clusters from the two donors were largely donor specific. Longitudinal TCRalpha and TCRbeta repertoire sequencing tracked T-cell clones expanding and contracting after mild COVID-19 in a couple of donors. The cohort comprised two young, previously healthy adult volunteers, one female and one male.

Paper-wide results and their limitations: Contracting CD4+ clones turned up mainly in the CM and EM memory subsets, whereas EMRA was where CD8+ clones were enriched. SARS-CoV-2 specificity was not confirmed for the second-wave clones peaking on day 37. Some responding clones were detected in pre-infection memory, suggesting pre-existing cross-reactive memory T cells joined the SARS-CoV-2 response. Only a couple of mild cases were covered in the study, and larger cohorts including severe cases with pre-infection samples were considered necessary. Balanced CD4/CD8 phenotypes were observed for clones contracting from day 15 to 85, whereas a bias towards CD4+ was observed for a second wave of clones expanding from day 15 to 37.

According to the germline V gene, CDR1 reads LGHNT and CDR2 reads FRNRAP. The trim is 4 bases for V and 10 bases for J, with a gap of 10 bases between the germline ends. CDR3 length: 12 amino acids, cysteine to phenylalanine. The DNA shown is the 36-base CDR3, in frame from base 1. Sequencing instrument: Illumina NovaSeq 6000. Using 5'RACE with constant-segment primers, TCRalpha and TCRbeta cDNA libraries were constructed, with sample barcodes and unique molecular identifiers added in the process. RNA was extracted from every sample with Trizol reagent. Amplification of the libraries took two PCR steps, and the second step added a second sample barcode plus Illumina TruSeq adapters. Libraries were sequenced on an Illumina NovaSeq with 2 x 150 bp paired-end reads. In the original analysis: Reads were demultiplexed and collapsed into UMI-guided consensus sequences with migec v1.2.7. Using mixcr v2.1.11, the UMI consensuses were aligned to TRA and TRB V and J templates and assembled into clonotypes. Expanded or contracted clonotypes were those called significant by both edgeR and NoisET, with noise models trained on biological replicates. For edgeR calls, a false discovery rate-adjusted p below 0.01 and a log2 fold-change threshold of 1 were applied. As an exploratory analysis of dynamics, max-normalized trajectories of the 1000 most abundant clonotypes were examined with PCA combined with hierarchical clustering. Separately sequenced CD4+ and CD8+ repertoires were used to assign a CD4 or CD8 phenotype to each responding clone. TCRdb reworked the public reads: Q25 trimming with fastp, MiXCR clone assembly, productive beta chains retained. Rows are unified per CDR3 protein, each entry keeping the most common DNA and genes. TCRdb's processing, not the study's, gives the V and J calls here. The sample contains around 320,000 distinct CDR3 sequences, approximately 19% of them found a single time. The ten largest clones represent around 21% of the sample.

For this clonotype: The target of this receptor is not known. Within one base of it there is no much larger clone, and no base qualities were kept.

PBMCs were isolated by Ficoll-Paque density gradient centrifugation. Sequenced: PBMCs or a T cell subset sorted from them (not recorded which). In this chain, TRBV12-5 is recombined with TRBJ2-2, with TRBD2 perhaps the D gene, on 5 matching bases. This TCR came from a young man who had mild COVID-19 (a few samples of this study predate the infection). The sample titles of this study are shuffled in the database, so cell type and time point are left out; the donor was told from shared clones. CDR3 region: CASGYGVSELFF. The nucleotide sequence is TGTGCTAGTGGTTACGGGGTATCGGAGCTGTTTTTT.